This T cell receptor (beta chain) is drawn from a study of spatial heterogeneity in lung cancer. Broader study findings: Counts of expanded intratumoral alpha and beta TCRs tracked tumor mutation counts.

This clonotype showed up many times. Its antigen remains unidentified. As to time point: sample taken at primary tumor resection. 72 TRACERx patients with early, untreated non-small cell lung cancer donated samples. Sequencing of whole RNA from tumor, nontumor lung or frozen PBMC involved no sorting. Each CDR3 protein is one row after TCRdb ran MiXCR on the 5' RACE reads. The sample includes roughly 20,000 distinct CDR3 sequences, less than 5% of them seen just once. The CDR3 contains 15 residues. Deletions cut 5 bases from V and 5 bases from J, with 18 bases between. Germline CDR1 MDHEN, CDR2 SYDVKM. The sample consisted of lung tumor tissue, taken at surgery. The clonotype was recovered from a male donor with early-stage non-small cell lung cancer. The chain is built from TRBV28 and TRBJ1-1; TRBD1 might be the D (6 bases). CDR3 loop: CASSPLFRGLTEAFF. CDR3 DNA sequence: TGTGCCAGCAGTCCCCTCTTCCGGGGGCTTACTGAAGCTTTCTTT. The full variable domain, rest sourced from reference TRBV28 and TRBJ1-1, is DVKVTQSSRYLVKRTGEKVFLECVQDMDHENMFWYRQDPGLGLRLIYFSYDVKMKEKGDIPEGYSVSREKKERFSLILESASTNQTSMYLCASSPLFRGLTEAFFGQGTRLTVV.